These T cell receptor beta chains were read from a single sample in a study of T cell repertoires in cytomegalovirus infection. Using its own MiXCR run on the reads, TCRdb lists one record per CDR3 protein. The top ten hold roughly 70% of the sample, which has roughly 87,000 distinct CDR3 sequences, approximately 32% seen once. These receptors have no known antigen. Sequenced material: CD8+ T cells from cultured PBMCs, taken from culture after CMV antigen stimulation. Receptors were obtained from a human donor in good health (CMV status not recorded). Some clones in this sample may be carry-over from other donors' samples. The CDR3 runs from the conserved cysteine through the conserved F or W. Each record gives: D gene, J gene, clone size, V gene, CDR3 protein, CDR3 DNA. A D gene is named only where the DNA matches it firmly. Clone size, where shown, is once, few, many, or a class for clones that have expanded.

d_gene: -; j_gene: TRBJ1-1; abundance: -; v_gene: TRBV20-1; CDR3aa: CSARDWGGSRPSAEAFF; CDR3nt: TGCAGTGCTAGAGATTGGGGGGGCTCCCGCCCTTCCGCTGAAGCTTTCTTT
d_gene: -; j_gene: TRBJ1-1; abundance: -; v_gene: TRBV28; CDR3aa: CAASYMNTEAFF; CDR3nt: TGTGCCGCGTCCTATATGAACACTGAAGCTTTCTTT
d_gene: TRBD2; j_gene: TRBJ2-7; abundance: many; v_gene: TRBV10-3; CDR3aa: CAISESGGVDEQYF; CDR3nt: TGTGCCATCAGTGAGTCGGGGGGGGTAGACGAGCAGTACTTC
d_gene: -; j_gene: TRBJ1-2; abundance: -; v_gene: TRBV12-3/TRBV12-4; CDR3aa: CASSLGGRWNF; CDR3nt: TGTGCCAGCAGTTTAGGGGGACGGTGGAACTTC
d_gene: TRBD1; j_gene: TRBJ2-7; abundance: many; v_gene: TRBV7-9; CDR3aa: CASSMGQGAYEQYF; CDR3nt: TGTGCCAGCAGTATGGGACAGGGGGCCTACGAGCAGTACTTC
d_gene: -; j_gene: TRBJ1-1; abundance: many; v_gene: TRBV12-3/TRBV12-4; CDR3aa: CASSLGFLGRGTEAFF; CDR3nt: TGTGCCAGCAGTTTGGGTTTCCTGGGGCGAGGCACTGAAGCTTTCTTT
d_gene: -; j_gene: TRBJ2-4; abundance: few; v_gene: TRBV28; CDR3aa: CASSFRETYLAKNIQYF; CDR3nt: TGTGCCAGCAGTTTTAGGGAGACATACCTAGCCAAAAACATTCAGTACTTC
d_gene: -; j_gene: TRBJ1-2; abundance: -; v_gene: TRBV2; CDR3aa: CASSGQVVYTF; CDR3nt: TGTGCCAGCAGCGGCCAGGTTGTCTACACCTTC
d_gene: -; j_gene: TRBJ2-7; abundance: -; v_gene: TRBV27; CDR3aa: CASSLAGWDEQYF; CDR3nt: TGTGCCAGCAGTTTGGCAGGGTGGGACGAGCAGTACTTC
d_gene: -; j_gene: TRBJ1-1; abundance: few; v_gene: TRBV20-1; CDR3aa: CSASSNLNTEAFF; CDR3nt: TGCAGTGCTAGTTCTAACCTGAACACTGAAGCTTTCTTT
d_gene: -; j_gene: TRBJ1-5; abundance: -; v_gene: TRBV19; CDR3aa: CASSRSNQPQHF; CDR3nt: TGTGCCAGTAGTCGGAGCAATCAGCCCCAGCATTTT
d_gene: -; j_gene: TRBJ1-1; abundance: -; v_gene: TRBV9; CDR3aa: CASSVGFLGVTEAFF; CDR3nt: TGTGCCAGCAGCGTAGGGTTTCTGGGGGTTACTGAAGCTTTCTTT
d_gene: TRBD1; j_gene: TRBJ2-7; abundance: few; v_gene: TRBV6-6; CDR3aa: CASSYSGGDSAVYEQYF; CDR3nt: TGTGCCAGCAGTTACTCAGGGGGCGACAGCGCAGTCTACGAGCAGTACTTC
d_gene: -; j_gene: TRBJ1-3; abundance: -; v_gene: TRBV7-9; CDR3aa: CASSLAFGEGLAPGNTIYF; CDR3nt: TGTGCCAGCAGCTTAGCGTTTGGTGAAGGCCTTGCTCCTGGAAACACCATATATTTT
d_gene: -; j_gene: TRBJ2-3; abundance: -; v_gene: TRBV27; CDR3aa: CASKAGWDTQYF; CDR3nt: TGTGCCAGCAAGGCAGGATGGGATACGCAGTATTTT
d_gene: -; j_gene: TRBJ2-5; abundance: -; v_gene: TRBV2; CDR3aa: CASSEVRCQETQYF; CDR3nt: TGTGCCAGCAGTGAGGTCAGGTGCCAAGAGACCCAGTACTTC